This T cell receptor beta chain is drawn from a study of T-cell memory formation after mild COVID-19. Whole-study context: Each donor largely had its own TCR clusters.

Study conclusions and caveats: Pre-infection memory showed some responding clones, and this suggested that cross-reactive memory joined. Among clones contracting day 15 to 85, CD4/CD8 was balanced, whereas later expanders leaned CD4+.

The V end was cut by 3 bases, the J end by 8 bases, with 10 bases between. Germline-derived CDR1 and CDR2 are DFQATT and SNEGSKA (reference sequence). The CDR3 is 12 amino acids. Constant-segment primers were used for 5'RACE, and the resulting TCR alpha and TCR beta cDNA libraries carried sample barcodes and UMIs. TCRdb recomputed calls from the 5' RACE reads with MiXCR, one row per CDR3 protein. The table lists about 400,000 distinct CDR3 sequences, approximately 18% of them singletons. To note about this clonotype: Its antigen is as yet unknown.

The V and J genes are TRBV20-1 and TRBJ1-4, with unresolved D. Material: PBMCs or a T cell subset sorted from them (not recorded which). This TCR was recovered from a man younger than 30 who had mild COVID-19 (a few samples of this study predate the infection). Cell type and time point are not known. The CDR3: CSASQVREKLFF. Written as DNA, the CDR3 is TGCAGTGCTAGCCAGGTCCGGGAAAAACTGTTTTTT.